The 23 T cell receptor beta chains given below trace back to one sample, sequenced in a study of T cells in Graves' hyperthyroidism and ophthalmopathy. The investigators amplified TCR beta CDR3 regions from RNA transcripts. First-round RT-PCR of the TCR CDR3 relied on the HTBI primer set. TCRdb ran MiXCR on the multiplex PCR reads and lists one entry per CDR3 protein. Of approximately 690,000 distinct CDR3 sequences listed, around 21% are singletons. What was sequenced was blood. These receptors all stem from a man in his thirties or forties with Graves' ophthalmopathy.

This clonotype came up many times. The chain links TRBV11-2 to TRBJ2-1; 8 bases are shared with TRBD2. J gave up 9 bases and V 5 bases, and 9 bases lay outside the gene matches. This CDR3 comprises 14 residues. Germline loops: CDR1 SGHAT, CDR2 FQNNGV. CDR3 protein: CASSPSGGRGEQFF. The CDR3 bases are TGTGCCAGCAGCCCCAGCGGGGGCCGGGGTGAGCAGTTCTTC.

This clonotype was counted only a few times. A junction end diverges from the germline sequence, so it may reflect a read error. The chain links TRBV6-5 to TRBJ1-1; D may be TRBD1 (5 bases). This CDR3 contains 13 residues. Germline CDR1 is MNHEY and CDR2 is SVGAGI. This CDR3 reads CASTYGGGTEAFF. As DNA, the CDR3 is TGTGCCAGCACTTACGGGGGGGGCACTGAAGCTTTCTTT.

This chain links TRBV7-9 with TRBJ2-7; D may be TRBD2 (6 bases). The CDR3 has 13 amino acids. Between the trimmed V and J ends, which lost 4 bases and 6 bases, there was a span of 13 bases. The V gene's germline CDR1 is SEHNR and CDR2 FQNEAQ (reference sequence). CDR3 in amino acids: CASSSAGWGEQYF. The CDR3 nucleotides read TGTGCCAGCAGCTCGGCGGGATGGGGCGAGCAGTACTTC. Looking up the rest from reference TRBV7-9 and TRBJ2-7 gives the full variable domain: DTGVSQNPRHKITKRGQNVTFRCDPISEHNRLYWYRQTLGQGPEFLTYFQNEAQLEKSRLLSDRFSAERPKGSFSTLEIQRTEQGDSAMYLCASSSAGWGEQYFGPGTRLTVT.

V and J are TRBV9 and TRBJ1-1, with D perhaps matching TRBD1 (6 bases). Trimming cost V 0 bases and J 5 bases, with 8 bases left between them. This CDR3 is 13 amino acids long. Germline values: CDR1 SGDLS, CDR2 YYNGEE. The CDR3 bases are TGTGCCAGCAGCGTAGACAGGGAGACTGAAGCTTTCTTT. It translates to CASSVDRETEAFF.

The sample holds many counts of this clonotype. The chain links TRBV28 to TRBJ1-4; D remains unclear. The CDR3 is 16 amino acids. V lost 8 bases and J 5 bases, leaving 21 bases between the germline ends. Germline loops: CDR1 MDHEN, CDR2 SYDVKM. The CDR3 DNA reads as TGTGCCAGCTCAGCAGAACGGGCAGGCACAAATGAAAAACTGTTTTTT. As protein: CASSAERAGTNEKLFF.

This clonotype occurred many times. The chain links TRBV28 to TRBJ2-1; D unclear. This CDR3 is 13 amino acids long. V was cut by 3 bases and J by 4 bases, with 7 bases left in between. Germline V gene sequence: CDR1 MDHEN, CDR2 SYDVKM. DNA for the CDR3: TGTGCCAGCAGTTTTACAGTTTACAATGAGCAGTTCTTC. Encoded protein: CASSFTVYNEQFF.

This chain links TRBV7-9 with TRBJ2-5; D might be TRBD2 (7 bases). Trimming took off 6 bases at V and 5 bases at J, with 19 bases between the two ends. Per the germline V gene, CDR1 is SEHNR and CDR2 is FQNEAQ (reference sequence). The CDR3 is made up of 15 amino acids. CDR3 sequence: CASSSAAAGAETQYF. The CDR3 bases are TGTGCCAGCAGTTCAGCCGCCGCGGGGGCTGAGACCCAGTACTTC.

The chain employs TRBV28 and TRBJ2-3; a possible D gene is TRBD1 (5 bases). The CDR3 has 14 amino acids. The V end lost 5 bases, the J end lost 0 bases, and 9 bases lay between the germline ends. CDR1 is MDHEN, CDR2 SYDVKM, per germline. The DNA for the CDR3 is TGTGCCAGCAGTGGGGCGTTCAGCACAGATACGCAGTATTTT. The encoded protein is CASSGAFSTDTQYF.

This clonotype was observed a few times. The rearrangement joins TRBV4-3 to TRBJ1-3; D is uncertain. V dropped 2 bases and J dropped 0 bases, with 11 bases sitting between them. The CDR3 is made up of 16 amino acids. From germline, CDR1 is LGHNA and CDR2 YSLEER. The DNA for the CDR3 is TGCGCCAGCAGCCAAAACCCTCGAAGCTCTGGAAACACCATATATTTT. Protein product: CASSQNPRSSGNTIYF.

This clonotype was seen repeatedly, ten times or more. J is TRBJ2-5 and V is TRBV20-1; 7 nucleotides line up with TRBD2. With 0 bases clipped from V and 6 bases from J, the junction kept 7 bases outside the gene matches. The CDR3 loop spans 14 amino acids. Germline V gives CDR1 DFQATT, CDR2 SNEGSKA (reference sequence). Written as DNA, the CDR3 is TGCAGTGCTAGAGATCTGGGGAGGGAGAAGACCCAGTACTTC. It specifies CSARDLGREKTQYF.

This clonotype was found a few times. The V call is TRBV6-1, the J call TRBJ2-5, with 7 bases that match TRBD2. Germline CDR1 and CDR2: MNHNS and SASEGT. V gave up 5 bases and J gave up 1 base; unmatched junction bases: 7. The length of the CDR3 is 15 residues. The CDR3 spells CASSLQWGGQETQYF. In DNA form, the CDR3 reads TGTGCCAGCAGTCTCCAGTGGGGGGGCCAAGAGACCCAGTACTTC.

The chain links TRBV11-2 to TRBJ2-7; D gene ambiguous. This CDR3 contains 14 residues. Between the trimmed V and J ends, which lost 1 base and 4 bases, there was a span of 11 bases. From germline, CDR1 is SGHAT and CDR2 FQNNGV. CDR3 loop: CASSLGPFGYEQYF. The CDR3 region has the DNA TGTGCCAGCAGCTTAGGGCCCTTTGGGTACGAGCAGTACTTC.

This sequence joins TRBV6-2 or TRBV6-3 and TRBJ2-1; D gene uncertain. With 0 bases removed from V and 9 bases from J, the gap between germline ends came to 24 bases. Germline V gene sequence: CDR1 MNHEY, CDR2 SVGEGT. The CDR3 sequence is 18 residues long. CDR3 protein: CASSYSIWAVRFKGEQFF. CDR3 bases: TGTGCCAGCAGTTACTCTATATGGGCAGTCCGGTTTAAGGGTGAGCAGTTCTTC.

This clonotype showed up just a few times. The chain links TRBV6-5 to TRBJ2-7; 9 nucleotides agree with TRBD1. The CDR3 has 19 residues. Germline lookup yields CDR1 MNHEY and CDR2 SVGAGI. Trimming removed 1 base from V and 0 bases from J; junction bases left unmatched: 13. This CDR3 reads CASSYLYAWDRESSYEQYF. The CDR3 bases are TGTGCCAGCAGTTACTTATATGCTTGGGACAGGGAGAGCTCCTACGAGCAGTACTTC.

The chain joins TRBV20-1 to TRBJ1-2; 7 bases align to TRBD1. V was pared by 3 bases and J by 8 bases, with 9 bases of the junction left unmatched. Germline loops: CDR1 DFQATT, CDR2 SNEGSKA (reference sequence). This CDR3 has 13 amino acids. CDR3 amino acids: CSAREQGTRGYTF. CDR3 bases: TGCAGTGCTAGGGAACAGGGGACTCGGGGCTACACCTTC.

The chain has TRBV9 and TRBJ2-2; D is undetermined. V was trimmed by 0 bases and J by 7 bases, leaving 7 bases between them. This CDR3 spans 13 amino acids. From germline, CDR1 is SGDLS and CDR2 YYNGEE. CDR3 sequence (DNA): TGTGCCAGCAGCGTAGAGTTTAGCGGGGAGCTGTTTTTT. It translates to CASSVEFSGELFF.

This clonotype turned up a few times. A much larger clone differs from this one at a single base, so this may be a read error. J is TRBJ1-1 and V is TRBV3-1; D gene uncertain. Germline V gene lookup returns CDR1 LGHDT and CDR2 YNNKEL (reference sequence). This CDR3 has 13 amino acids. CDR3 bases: TGTGCCAGCAGCCAGGCATTGAACACTGAAGCTCTCTTT. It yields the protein CASSQALNTEALF.

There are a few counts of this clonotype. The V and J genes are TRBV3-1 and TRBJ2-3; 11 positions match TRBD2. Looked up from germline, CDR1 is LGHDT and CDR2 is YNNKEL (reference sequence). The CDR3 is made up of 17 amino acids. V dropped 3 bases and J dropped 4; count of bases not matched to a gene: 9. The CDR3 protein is CASSHSTSGRTADTQYF. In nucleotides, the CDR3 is TGTGCCAGCAGCCACTCAACTAGCGGGAGAACCGCAGATACGCAGTATTTT.

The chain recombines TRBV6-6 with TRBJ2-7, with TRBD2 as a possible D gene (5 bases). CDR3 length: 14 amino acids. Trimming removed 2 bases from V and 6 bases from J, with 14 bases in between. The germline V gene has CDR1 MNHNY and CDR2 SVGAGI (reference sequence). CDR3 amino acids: CASSYGELSAEQYF. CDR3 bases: TGTGCCAGCAGTTACGGGGAGCTTAGCGCCGAGCAGTACTTC.

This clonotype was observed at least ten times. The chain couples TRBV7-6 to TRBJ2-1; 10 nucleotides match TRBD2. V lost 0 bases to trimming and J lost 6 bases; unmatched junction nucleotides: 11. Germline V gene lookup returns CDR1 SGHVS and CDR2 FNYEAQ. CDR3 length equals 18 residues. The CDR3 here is CASSLAVGASGRPNEQFF. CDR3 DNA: TGTGCCAGCAGCTTAGCCGTGGGGGCTAGCGGGAGACCCAATGAGCAGTTCTTC.

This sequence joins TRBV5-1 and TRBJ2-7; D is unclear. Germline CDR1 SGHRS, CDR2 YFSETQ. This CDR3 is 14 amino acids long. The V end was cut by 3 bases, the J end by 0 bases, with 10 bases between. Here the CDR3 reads CASSWTPSSYEQYF. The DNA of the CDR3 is TGCGCCAGCAGCTGGACGCCGAGCTCCTACGAGCAGTACTTC.

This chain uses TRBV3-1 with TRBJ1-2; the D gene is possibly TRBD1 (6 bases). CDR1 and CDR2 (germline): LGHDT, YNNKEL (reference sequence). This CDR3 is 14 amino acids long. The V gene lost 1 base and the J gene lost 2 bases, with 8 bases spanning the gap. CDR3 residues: CASSQVGQNYGYTF. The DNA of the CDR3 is TGTGCCAGCAGCCAAGTAGGACAGAACTATGGCTACACCTTC.

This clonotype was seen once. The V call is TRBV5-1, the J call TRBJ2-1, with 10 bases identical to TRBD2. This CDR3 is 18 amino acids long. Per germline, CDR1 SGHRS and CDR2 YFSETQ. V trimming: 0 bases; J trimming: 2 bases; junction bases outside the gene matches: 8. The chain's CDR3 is CASSLEASGRGTYNEQFF. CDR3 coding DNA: TGCGCCAGCAGCTTGGAGGCTAGCGGGAGAGGGACCTACAATGAGCAGTTCTTC.